Listed here are 14 T cell receptor beta chains from one sample, sequenced in a study of PD-1 blockade in classical Hodgkin lymphoma. Some clones are missing from TCRdb's copy, which holds only in-frame ones; the method was immunoSEQ multiplex PCR. The sample has thousands of clones; about 80% are singletons. Regarding time point: cycle 4 day 1 (C4D1), after 6 weeks of nivolumab. No patient escaped relapse after autologous stem cell transplantation, and brentuximab vedotin exposure varied. Thawed PBMCs were the source of CD4+ T cells, purified by magnetic negative selection. Source: CD4+ T cells from blood, taken before the fourth cycle of nivolumab. The receptors shown here come from a human donor with classical Hodgkin lymphoma.

This chain joins TRBV25-1 and TRBJ2-5, with a tentative D call TRBD2 (6 bases). Trimming cost V 1 base and J 4 bases, with 13 bases left between them. This CDR3 spans 15 amino acids. From germline, CDR1 is MGHDK and CDR2 SYGVNS. The CDR3, as DNA: TGTGCCAGCAGTGAATCGATTATGGGGGGAGAGACCCAGTACTTC. Its protein is CASSESIMGGETQYF.

The rearrangement joins TRBV10-3 to TRBJ1-2; no reliable D call. The V gene's germline CDR1 is ENHRY and CDR2 SYGVKD. V was clipped by 4 bases and J by 2 bases, with 8 bases between them. The CDR3 is 13 residues long. The CDR3 DNA is TGTGCCATCAGTGGAGGACGGAACTATGGCTACACCTTC. Its protein product is CAISGGRNYGYTF.

J is TRBJ1-3 and V is TRBV7-9; 10 bases match TRBD1. J lost 3 bases, V lost 5 bases, and 10 bases had no gene match. Germline assignment: CDR1 SEHNR and CDR2 FQNEAQ (reference sequence). This CDR3 has 17 residues. CDR3 in DNA: TGTGCCAGCAGCGCCAGACAGGGGGCAGGTGGTGGAAACACCATATATTTT. Its translation is CASSARQGAGGGNTIYF.

The rearrangement uses TRBV19 and TRBJ2-1, with D perhaps matching TRBD1 or TRBD2 (5 bases each). CDR1 is LNHDA, CDR2 SQIVND, per germline (reference sequence). The CDR3 runs to 15 residues. V lost 5 bases and J 8 bases, leaving 19 bases between the germline ends. The CDR3 coding sequence is TGTGCCAGTAGTGCAGGGAGCCTTCTAGCATATGAGCAGTTCTTC. Its translation: CASSAGSLLAYEQFF.

CDR3 bases: TGTGCCAGTAGTCCGGGGACAGGTTATAGCAATCAGCCCCAGCATTTT. This sequence encodes CASSPGTGYSNQPQHF. The chain recombines TRBV19 with TRBJ1-5; 8 positions agree with TRBD1. The CDR3 spans 16 residues. Germline V gives CDR1 LNHDA, CDR2 SQIVND (reference sequence). V shed 5 bases, J shed 0 bases, and the junction held 6 bases outside the gene matches.

This clone was seen more than once but under ten times. The chain joins TRBV6-1 to TRBJ1-4, with no clear D. Germline assignment: CDR1 MNHNS and CDR2 SASEGT. V dropped 0 bases and J dropped 3 bases, with 8 bases sitting between them. This CDR3 spans 15 amino acids. The CDR3 reads CASSEAGRANEKLFF. The CDR3 region has the DNA TGTGCCAGCAGTGAAGCCGGGCGAGCTAATGAAAAACTGTTTTTT.

V and J are TRBV19 and TRBJ2-5; D remains unclear. CDR1 and CDR2 (germline): LNHDA, SQIVND (reference sequence). This CDR3 contains 14 residues. V was shortened by 3 bases and J by 1 base, with 9 bases between the two germline ends. CDR3 region: CASSITDSQETQYF. DNA of the CDR3: TGTGCCAGTAGTATCACCGATAGCCAAGAGACCCAGTACTTC.

This clone was counted only a few times. The rearrangement uses TRBV7-9 and TRBJ1-6; the D is unclear. This CDR3 is 13 amino acids long. Germline CDR1 is SEHNR and CDR2 is FQNEAQ (reference sequence). Trimming pared 5 bases from V and 5 bases from J, leaving 7 bases between. The CDR3 region is CASSPRDNSPLHF. CDR3 nucleotide sequence: TGTGCCAGCAGCCCAAGGGATAATTCACCCCTCCACTTT.

The chain combines TRBV11-2 with TRBJ2-7; perhaps TRBD1 as D (5 bases). This CDR3 is 13 amino acids long. Germline CDR1 and CDR2: SGHAT and FQNNGV. The V end lost 0 bases, the J end lost 2 bases, and 5 bases lay between the germline ends. In nucleotides, the CDR3 is TGTGCCAGCAGCTTAGAGACAGCCTACGAGCAGTACTTC. Amino acids: CASSLETAYEQYF.

The rearrangement uses TRBV6-4 and TRBJ1-2, with 11 bases aligning to TRBD1. The germline V gene encodes CDR1 MRHNA and CDR2 SNTAGT. V was pared by 6 bases and J by 4 bases, with 7 bases of the junction left unmatched. This CDR3 is 15 amino acids long. The CDR3 spells CASRPGQGAGYGYTF. The CDR3 DNA follows: TGTGCCAGCAGACCCGGACAGGGGGCGGGCTATGGCTACACCTTC.

This clone showed up just once. This chain connects TRBV5-4 to TRBJ2-1; D is ambiguous. CDR1 and CDR2 (germline): SGHNT, YYREEE (reference sequence). V was cut by 1 base and J by 7 bases, with 6 bases left in between. The CDR3 covers 12 residues. In nucleotides, the CDR3 is TGTGCCAGCAGCTTGAGATCTAATGAGCAGTTCTTC. Translating it yields CASSLRSNEQFF.

The chain combines TRBV7-3 with TRBJ2-2; a weak D match, TRBD1 (6 bases). CDR1 is SGHTA, CDR2 FQGTGA, per germline. This CDR3 is built from 13 residues. Trimming shortened V by 7 bases and J by 1 base, and 7 bases separated the two germline ends. The CDR3 protein is CASTQGNTGELFF. Here the CDR3 DNA reads TGTGCCAGCACACAGGGGAACACCGGGGAGCTGTTTTTT.

This clone has only a few counts. The rearrangement joins TRBV2 to TRBJ1-6; possibly TRBD1 for D (6 bases). The length of the CDR3 is 14 residues. Germline-derived CDR1 and CDR2 are SNHLY and FYNNEI. The ends were cut back, 6 bases at V and 7 bases at J, with 13 bases in the middle. The CDR3 is CASSWGPENSPLHF. CDR3 sequence (DNA): TGTGCCAGCAGCTGGGGGCCGGAGAATTCACCCCTCCACTTT. The whole variable domain, filled in from reference TRBV2 and TRBJ1-6, reads EPEVTQTPSHQVTQMGQEVILRCVPISNHLYFYWYRQILGQKVEFLVSFYNNEISEKSEIFDDQFSVERPDGSNFTLKIRSTKLEDSAMYFCASSWGPENSPLHFGNGTRLTVT.

The chain has TRBV19 and TRBJ2-7, with a tentative D call TRBD1 (5 bases). V dropped 4 bases and J dropped 5 bases, with 15 bases sitting between them. The length of the CDR3 is 14 residues. Germline lookup yields CDR1 LNHDA and CDR2 SQIVND (reference sequence). CDR3 coding DNA: TGTGCCAGTAGTAGTGACAGTAGGTTCAACGAGCAGTACTTC. As protein: CASSSDSRFNEQYF.